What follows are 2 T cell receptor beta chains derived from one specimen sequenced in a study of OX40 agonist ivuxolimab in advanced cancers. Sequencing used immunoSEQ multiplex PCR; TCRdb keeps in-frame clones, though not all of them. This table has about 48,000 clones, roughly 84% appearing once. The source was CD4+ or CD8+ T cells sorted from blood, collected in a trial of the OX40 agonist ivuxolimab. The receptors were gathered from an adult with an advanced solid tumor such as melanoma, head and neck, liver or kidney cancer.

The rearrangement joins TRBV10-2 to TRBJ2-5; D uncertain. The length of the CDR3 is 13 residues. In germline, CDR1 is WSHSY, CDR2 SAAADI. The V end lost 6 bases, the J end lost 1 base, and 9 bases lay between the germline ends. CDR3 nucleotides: TGCGCCAGCAGCTCTCCAGGCCAAGAGACCCAGTACTTC. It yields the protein CASSSPGQETQYF.

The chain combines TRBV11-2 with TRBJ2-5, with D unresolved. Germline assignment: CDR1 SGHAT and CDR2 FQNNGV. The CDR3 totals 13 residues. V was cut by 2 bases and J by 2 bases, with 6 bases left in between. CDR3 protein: CASSLRLQETQYF. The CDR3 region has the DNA TGTGCCAGCAGCTTAAGACTTCAAGAGACCCAGTACTTC. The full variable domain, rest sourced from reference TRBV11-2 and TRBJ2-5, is EAGVAQSPRYKIIEKRQSVAFWCNPISGHATLYWYQQILGQGPKLLIQFQNNGVVDDSQLPKDRFSAERLKGVDSTLKIQPAKLEDSAVYLCASSLRLQETQYFGPGTRLLVL.